A selection of T cell receptor beta chains follows, all from one sample in a study of blood T cell repertoires in COVID-19. The method was immunoSEQ multiplex PCR; TCRdb's version includes in-frame clones alone and lacks a portion of them. The data hold fewer than 300,000 clones, with around four fifths observed a single time. The sequenced material came from peripheral blood. Every receptor here comes from a woman in her 70s with active or convalescent COVID-19. CDR3s include the opening cysteine and the closing phenylalanine or tryptophan. D genes are given only for firm matches. A clone size is listed for some rows: how often the clone was seen (once, few, many), or a class if it is expanded.

TRBJ2-5 TRBV3-1/TRBV3-2 TRBD2 . CASSQGVTSGTIQETQYF TGTGCCAGCAGCCAGGGGGTGACTAGCGGGACTATCCAAGAGACCCAGTACTTC
TRBJ2-7 TRBV28 . . CASSFLLYEQYF TGTGCCAGCAGTTTCCTTCTCTACGAGCAGTACTTC
TRBJ1-5 TRBV18 TRBD1 . CASSWTGGDTQPQHF TGTGCCAGCTCTTGGACAGGGGGGGATACTCAGCCCCAGCATTTT
TRBJ1-2 TRBV2 . . CASSSAPQVGYGYTF TGTGCCAGCAGCTCGGCACCACAGGTTGGCTATGGCTACACCTTC
TRBJ1-1 TRBV19 . few CASSPRGSGGGPVGTEAFF TGTGCCAGTAGTCCCCGGGGGTCGGGTGGGGGTCCCGTGGGCACTGAAGCTTTCTTT
TRBJ2-7 TRBV14 TRBD1 . CASSTQGQGYEQYF TGTGCCAGCAGCACCCAGGGACAGGGCTACGAGCAGTACTTC
TRBJ1-4 TRBV19 . . CASNVQGRTNEKLFF TGTGCCAGTAACGTTCAGGGAAGGACGAATGAAAAACTGTTTTTT
TRBJ2-1 TRBV15 . . CATSRETGVLNEQFF TGTGCCACCAGCAGAGAAACAGGCGTCCTCAATGAGCAGTTCTTC
TRBJ2-7 TRBV5-6 TRBD1 . CASSWGMIGTGPSYEQYF TGTGCCAGCAGCTGGGGAATGATAGGGACAGGGCCCTCCTACGAGCAGTACTTC
TRBJ1-2 TRBV19 . . CASSALGGAGYTF TGTGCCAGTAGTGCCTTAGGGGGGGCTGGCTACACCTTC
TRBJ1-2 TRBV5-1 . . CASSLVEGNYGYTF TGCGCCAGCAGCTTGGTCGAGGGCAACTATGGCTACACCTTC
TRBJ2-1 TRBV25-1 TRBD2 . CASTNTGTSGREQFF TGTGCCAGCACAAACACCGGGACTAGCGGCCGGGAGCAGTTCTTC
TRBJ1-1 TRBV3-1/TRBV3-2 TRBD1 . CASSPTGEYTEAFF TGTGCCAGCAGCCCGACAGGGGAGTACACTGAAGCTTTCTTT